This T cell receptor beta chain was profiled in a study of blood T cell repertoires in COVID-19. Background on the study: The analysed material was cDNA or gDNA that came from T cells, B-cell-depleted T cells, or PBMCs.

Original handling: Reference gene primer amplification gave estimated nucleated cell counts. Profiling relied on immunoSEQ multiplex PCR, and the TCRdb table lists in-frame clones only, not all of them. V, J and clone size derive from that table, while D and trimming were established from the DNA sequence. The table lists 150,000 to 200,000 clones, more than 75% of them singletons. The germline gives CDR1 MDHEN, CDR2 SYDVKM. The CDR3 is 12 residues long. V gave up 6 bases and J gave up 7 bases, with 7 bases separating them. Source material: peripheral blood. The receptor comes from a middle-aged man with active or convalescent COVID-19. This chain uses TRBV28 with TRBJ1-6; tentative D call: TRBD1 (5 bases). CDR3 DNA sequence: TGTGCCAGCAGGTACAGGAATTCACCCCTCCACTTT. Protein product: CASRYRNSPLHF.